This T cell receptor (beta chain) was sequenced in a study of control samples from healthy donors and cancer patients. Produced via immunoSEQ multiplex PCR; TCRdb's table is partial and in-frame only. The sample includes 89,000 or so clones, 87% of them seen just once. The material sequenced was blood. This sequence originates from a man aged 50 or older in good health.

As DNA, the CDR3 is TGCGCCAGCGCTACAGGGGCGGGGAGAAATGAGCAGTTCTTC. It yields the protein CASATGAGRNEQFF. The chain is built from TRBV5-1 and TRBJ2-1, with D perhaps matching TRBD1 (7 bases). This CDR3 contains 14 residues. CDR1 is SGHRS, CDR2 YFSETQ, per germline. Trimming cost V 7 bases and J 7 bases, with 18 bases left between them.